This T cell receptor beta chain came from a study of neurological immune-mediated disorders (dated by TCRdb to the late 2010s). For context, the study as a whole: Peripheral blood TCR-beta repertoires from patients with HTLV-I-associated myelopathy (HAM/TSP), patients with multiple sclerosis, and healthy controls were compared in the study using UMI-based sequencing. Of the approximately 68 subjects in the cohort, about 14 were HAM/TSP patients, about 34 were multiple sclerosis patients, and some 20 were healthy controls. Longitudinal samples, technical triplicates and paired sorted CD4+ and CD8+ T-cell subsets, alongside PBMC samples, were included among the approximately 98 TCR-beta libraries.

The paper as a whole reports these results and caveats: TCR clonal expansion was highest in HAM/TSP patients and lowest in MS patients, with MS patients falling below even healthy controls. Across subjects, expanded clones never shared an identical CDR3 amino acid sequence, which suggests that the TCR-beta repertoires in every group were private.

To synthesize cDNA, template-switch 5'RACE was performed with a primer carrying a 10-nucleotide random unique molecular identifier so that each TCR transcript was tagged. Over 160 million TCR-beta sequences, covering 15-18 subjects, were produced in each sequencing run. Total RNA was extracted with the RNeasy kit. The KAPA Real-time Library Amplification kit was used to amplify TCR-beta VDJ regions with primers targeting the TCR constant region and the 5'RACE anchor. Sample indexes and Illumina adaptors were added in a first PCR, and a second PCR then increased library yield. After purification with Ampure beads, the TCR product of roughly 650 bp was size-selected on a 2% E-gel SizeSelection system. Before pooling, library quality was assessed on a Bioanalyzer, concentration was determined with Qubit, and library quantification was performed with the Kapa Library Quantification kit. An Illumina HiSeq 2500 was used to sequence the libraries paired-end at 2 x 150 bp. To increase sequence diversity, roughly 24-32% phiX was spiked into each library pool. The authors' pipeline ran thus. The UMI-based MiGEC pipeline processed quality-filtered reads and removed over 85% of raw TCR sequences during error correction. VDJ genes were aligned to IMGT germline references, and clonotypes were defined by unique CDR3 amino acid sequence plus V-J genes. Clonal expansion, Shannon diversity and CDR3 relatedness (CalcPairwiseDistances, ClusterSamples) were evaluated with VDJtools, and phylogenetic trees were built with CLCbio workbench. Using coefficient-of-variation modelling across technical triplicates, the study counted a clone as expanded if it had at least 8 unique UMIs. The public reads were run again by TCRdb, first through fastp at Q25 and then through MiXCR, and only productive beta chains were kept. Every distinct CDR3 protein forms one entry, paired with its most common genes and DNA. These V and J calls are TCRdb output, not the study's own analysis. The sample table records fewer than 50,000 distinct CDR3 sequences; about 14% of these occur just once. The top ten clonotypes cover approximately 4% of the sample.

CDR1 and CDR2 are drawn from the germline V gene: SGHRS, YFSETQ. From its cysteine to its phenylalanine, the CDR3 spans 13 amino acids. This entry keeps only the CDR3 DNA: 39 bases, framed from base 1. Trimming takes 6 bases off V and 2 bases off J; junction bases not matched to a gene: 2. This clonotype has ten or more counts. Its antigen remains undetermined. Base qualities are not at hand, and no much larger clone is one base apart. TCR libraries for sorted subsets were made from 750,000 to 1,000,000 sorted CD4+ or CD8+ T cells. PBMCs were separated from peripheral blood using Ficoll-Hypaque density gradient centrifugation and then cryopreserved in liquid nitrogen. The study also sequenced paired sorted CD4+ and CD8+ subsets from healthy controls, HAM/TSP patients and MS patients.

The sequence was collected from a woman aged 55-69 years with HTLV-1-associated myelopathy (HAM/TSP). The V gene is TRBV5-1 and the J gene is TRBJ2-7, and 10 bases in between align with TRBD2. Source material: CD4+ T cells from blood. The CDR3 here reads CASTGLAAYEQYF. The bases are TGCGCCAGCACTGGACTAGCGGCCTACGAGCAGTACTTC.